These T cell receptor beta chains were read from a single sample in a study of a mutant IDH1 vaccine in newly diagnosed glioma. This table comes from immunoSEQ multiplex PCR, and its TCRdb copy is limited to in-frame clones, with some not included. The profile shows about 67,000 clones, roughly four fifths of them singletons. No antigens are known for them. Here the sequenced sample was PBMCs, taken from a glioma patient whose treatment included an IDH1 peptide vaccine. Source of these receptors: a young man with glioma. The CDR3 runs from the conserved cysteine through the conserved F or W. The D gene is left open where the match is weak. Rows may omit the clone size; those that give it use once, few, many or a size class.

TRBV5-4	TRBD1	14	-	TRBJ1-1	TGTGCCAGCAGCTTGGCAGGGGGCTCCGCTGAAGCTTTCTTT	CASSLAGGSAEAFF
TRBV5-1	-	15	-	TRBJ2-7	TGCGCCAGCAGCTTGGAAGGGGTACCCTCCTACGAGCAGTACTTC	CASSLEGVPSYEQYF
TRBV4-1	TRBD1	17	-	TRBJ1-5	TGCGCCAGCAGCCAAGTGGAGTTTGGGACAGGGAATCAGCCCCAGCATTTT	CASSQVEFGTGNQPQHF
TRBV5-5	-	13	-	TRBJ1-2	TGTGCCAGCAGCTTTCGGGGGCCTAGTGGCTACACCTTC	CASSFRGPSGYTF
TRBV18	-	14	-	TRBJ2-5	TGTGCCAGCTCACCGCGTTACAGGGATGAGACCCAGTACTTC	CASSPRYRDETQYF
TRBV27	-	16	-	TRBJ2-1	TGTGCCAGCAGTTTGAGGACCCGTAGCCCTAACAATGAGCAGTTCTTC	CASSLRTRSPNNEQFF
TRBV30	TRBD1	14	-	TRBJ1-2	TGTGCCTGGAGTAGGGACAGCTCTAACTATGGCTACACCTTC	CAWSRDSSNYGYTF
TRBV6-7	-	16	-	TRBJ1-4	TGTGCCAGCAGTTACCCGTGGCCAGGCGGATTCGAAAAACTGTTTTTC	CASSYPWPGGFEKLFF
TRBV6-6	-	15	-	TRBJ2-7	TGTGCCAGCAGTTATGGAGCGGCAGGGGCCTACGAGCAGTACTTC	CASSYGAAGAYEQYF
TRBV2	-	14	-	TRBJ2-3	TGTGCCAGCAGGCGGCAGGGTAACGCAGATACGCAGTATTTT	CASRRQGNADTQYF
TRBV2	-	15	-	TRBJ2-7	TGTGCCACCAACCAAGGGGGGGCAACCGCCTACGAGCAGTACTTC	CATNQGGATAYEQYF
TRBV7-9	-	15	-	TRBJ2-7	TGTGCCAGCAGCTTAGTACAGGGGGGGTTTGACGAGCAGTACTTC	CASSLVQGGFDEQYF
TRBV5-1	-	14	-	TRBJ1-1	TGCGCCAGCAGCCCCTCCGGGACGAACACTGAAGCTTTCTTT	CASSPSGTNTEAFF
TRBV5-1	TRBD1	16	-	TRBJ2-3	TGCGCCAGCAGCGCTCCGACAGGGGGCGACGCAGATACGCAGTATTTT	CASSAPTGGDADTQYF
TRBV4-2	-	16	-	TRBJ1-6	TGTGCCAGCAGCCAAGACTGGAGCTCCTATAATTCACCCCTCCACTTT	CASSQDWSSYNSPLHF
TRBV5-1	-	13	-	TRBJ2-5	TGCGCCAGCAGCTTGAACTTTCAAGAGACCCAGTACTTC	CASSLNFQETQYF
TRBV19	TRBD1	16	-	TRBJ1-6	TGTGCCAGTAGTAGCCTGGGACAGGGGAATAATTCACCCCTCCACTTT	CASSSLGQGNNSPLHF
TRBV21-1	-	12	few	TRBJ1-5	TGTGCCAGCAGCCATCCTAATCAGCCCCAGCATTTT	CASSHPNQPQHF
TRBV5-6	-	12	-	TRBJ2-4	TGTGCCAGCAGCTCTTCAACCCGTATTCAGTACTTC	CASSSSTRIQYF
TRBV7-9	TRBD1	16	-	TRBJ1-2	TGTGCCAGCAGCTTATACCGGCGACAGGGACACTATGGCTACACCTTC	CASSLYRRQGHYGYTF
TRBV7-6	-	16	few	TRBJ2-2	TGTGCCAGCAGCGCCCGGGACAAGAGGAACGGTGGGGAGCTGTTTTTT	CASSARDKRNGGELFF
TRBV5-1	-	14	-	TRBJ2-5	TGCGCCAGCAGCTTTCAGCCGGACCAAGAGACCCAGTACTTC	CASSFQPDQETQYF
TRBV5-1	-	12	-	TRBJ2-7	TGCGCCAGCAGCGAGATCACCTACGAGCAGTACTTC	CASSEITYEQYF
TRBV5-8	-	17	-	TRBJ1-2	TGTGCCAGCCTCAAATTCCTCTATGGGAATTCTAACTATGGCTACACCTTC	CASLKFLYGNSNYGYTF
TRBV5-8	TRBD1	14	-	TRBJ1-5	TGTGCCAGCAGCGTCGGGACAGACTTACAGCCCCAGCATTTT	CASSVGTDLQPQHF
TRBV13	-	15	-	TRBJ1-1	TGTGCCAGCAGCTCCTTAGGGCGGGGGACCGCTGAAGCTTTCTTT	CASSSLGRGTAEAFF
TRBV5-1	-	14	-	TRBJ1-1	TGCGCCAGCAGCTTAAATCCCCCGAACACTGAAGCTTTCTTT	CASSLNPPNTEAFF
TRBV6-5	TRBD1	12	-	TRBJ1-2	TGTGCCAGCAGTCAGGGGGCGCGTGGCTACACCTTC	CASSQGARGYTF
TRBV5-1	TRBD1	15	-	TRBJ1-3	TGCGCCAGCAGCGAGGGGACAGGGCAGCTAAACACCATATATTTT	CASSEGTGQLNTIYF
TRBV5-8	-	12	-	TRBJ1-1	TGTGCCAGCAGCTTGGTTTATATTGAAGCTTTCTTT	CASSLVYIEAFF
TRBV7-9	TRBD1	15	few	TRBJ1-1	TGTGCCAGCAGCTTGGGACAGGCCCCGGGGACTGAAGCTTTCTTT	CASSLGQAPGTEAFF
TRBV15	-	17	-	TRBJ1-2	TGTGCCACCAGCAGAGATCAACAGGGCAGACGTAACTATGGCTACACCTTC	CATSRDQQGRRNYGYTF
TRBV5-6	-	14	-	TRBJ2-7	TGTGCCAGCAGCTTGCCGGGGGATTACTACGAGCAGTACTTC	CASSLPGDYYEQYF
TRBV5-5	-	20	-	TRBJ1-1	TGTGCCAGCAGCTTGAGTGTGGGTGCCGGGGGCTGGGGGTTGAACACTGAAGCTTTCTTT	CASSLSVGAGGWGLNTEAFF
TRBV4-1	-	22	-	TRBJ1-4	TGCGCCAGCAGCCAAGATCTTCTGGGGACATTCAAGGGGAAAGCAACTAATGAAAAACTGTTTTTT	CASSQDLLGTFKGKATNEKLFF
TRBV5-4	-	13	few	TRBJ2-7	TGTGCCAGCAGCTTGAGGGAGTCGAACGAGCAGTACTTC	CASSLRESNEQYF
TRBV15	TRBD1	15	-	TRBJ2-5	TGTGCCACCAGCAGAGGGGACAGGGAGTTAGAGACCCAGTACTTC	CATSRGDRELETQYF
TRBV28	-	16	-	TRBJ1-6	TGTGCCAGCAGTTTACGGGGGGGAGTAAAGAATTCACCCCTCCACTTT	CASSLRGGVKNSPLHF
TRBV14	-	14	-	TRBJ2-1	TGTGCCAGCAGCCAAGATCTTGTCGGGAATGAGCAGTTCTTC	CASSQDLVGNEQFF
TRBV6-6	-	13	-	TRBJ2-7	TGTGCCAGCAGGGACAGCCAGGCTACCGAGCAGTACTTC	CASRDSQATEQYF
TRBV27	TRBD1	15	-	TRBJ2-2	TGTGCCAGCAGTTTACCGGGACAGGTACCCGGGGAGCTGTTTTTT	CASSLPGQVPGELFF
TRBV7-9	-	13	once	TRBJ2-7	TGTGCCAGCAGCCCCGGGAATCACTACGAGCAGTACTTC	CASSPGNHYEQYF
TRBV6-5	TRBD1	13	-	TRBJ2-2	TGTGCCAGCAGTGACAGGGGCGCCGGGGAGCTGTTTTTT	CASSDRGAGELFF
TRBV7-2	-	13	-	TRBJ2-7	TGTGCCAGCAGCTTACTTGAATCCTACGAGCAGTACTTC	CASSLLESYEQYF
TRBV11-2	TRBD2	14	-	TRBJ2-5	TGTGCCAGCGCCCCCGGCGGGAGAAAGGGGACCCAGTACTTC	CASAPGGRKGTQYF